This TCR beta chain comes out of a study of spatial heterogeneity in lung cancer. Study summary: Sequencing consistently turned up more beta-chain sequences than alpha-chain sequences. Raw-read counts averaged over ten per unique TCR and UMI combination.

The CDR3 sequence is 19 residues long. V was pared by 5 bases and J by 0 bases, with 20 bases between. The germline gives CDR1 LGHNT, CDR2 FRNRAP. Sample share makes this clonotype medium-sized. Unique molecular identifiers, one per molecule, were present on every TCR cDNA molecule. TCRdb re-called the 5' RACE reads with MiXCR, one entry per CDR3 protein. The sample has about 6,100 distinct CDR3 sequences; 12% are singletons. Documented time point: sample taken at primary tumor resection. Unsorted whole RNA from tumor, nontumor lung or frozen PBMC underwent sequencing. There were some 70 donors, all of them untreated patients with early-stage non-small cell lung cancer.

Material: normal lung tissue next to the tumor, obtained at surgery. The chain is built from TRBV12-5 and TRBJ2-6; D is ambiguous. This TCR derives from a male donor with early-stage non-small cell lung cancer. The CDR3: CASGPTYRQASSGANVLTF. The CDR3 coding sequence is TGTGCTAGTGGTCCGACCTATCGCCAGGCCAGCTCTGGGGCCAACGTCCTGACTTTC.